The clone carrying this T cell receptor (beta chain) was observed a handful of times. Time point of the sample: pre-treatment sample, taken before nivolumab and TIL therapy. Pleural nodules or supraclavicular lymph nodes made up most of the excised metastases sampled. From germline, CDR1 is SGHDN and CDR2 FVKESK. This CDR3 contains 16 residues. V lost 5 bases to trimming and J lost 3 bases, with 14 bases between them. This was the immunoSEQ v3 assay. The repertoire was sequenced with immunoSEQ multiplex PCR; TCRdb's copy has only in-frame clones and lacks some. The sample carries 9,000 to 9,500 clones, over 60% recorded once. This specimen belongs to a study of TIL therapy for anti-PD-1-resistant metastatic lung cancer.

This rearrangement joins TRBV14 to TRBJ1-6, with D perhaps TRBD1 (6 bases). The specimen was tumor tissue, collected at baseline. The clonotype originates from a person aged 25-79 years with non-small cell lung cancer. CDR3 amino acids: CASSNAGAGYNSPLHF. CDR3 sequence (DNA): TGTGCCAGCAGCAACGCAGGGGCGGGCTATAATTCACCCCTCCACTTT.